This TCR beta chain derives from a study of cytomegalovirus exposure and HLA in healthy donors. The CDR3 is 17 amino acids. The ends lost 2 bases at V and 2 bases at J; junction bases unmatched: 8. Germline loops: CDR1 SQVTM, CDR2 ANQGSEA. Profiling relied on immunoSEQ multiplex PCR, and the TCRdb table lists in-frame clones only, not all of them. The table has 90,000 or so clones, 95% to 97% seen once. This clone was recorded once. V is TRBV29-1 and J is TRBJ2-3; 12 nucleotides align to TRBD2. Sequenced input: PBMCs. The TCR comes from a man aged 18 to 30 in good health and CMV-seronegative. The chain's CDR3 is CSVELTSGRSYTDTQYF. The CDR3 DNA reads TGCAGCGTTGAACTGACTAGCGGGAGAAGTTACACAGATACGCAGTATTTT.